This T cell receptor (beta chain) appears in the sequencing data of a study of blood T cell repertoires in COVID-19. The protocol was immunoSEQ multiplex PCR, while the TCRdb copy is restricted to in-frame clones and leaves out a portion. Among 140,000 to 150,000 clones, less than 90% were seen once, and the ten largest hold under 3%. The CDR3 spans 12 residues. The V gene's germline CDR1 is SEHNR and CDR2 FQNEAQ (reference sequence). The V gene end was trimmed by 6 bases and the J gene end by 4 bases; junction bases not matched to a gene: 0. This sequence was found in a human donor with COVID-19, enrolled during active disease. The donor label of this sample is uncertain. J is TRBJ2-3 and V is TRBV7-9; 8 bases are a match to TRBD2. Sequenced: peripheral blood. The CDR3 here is CASRLAADTQYF. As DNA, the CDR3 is TGTGCCAGCAGACTAGCGGCAGATACGCAGTATTTT.